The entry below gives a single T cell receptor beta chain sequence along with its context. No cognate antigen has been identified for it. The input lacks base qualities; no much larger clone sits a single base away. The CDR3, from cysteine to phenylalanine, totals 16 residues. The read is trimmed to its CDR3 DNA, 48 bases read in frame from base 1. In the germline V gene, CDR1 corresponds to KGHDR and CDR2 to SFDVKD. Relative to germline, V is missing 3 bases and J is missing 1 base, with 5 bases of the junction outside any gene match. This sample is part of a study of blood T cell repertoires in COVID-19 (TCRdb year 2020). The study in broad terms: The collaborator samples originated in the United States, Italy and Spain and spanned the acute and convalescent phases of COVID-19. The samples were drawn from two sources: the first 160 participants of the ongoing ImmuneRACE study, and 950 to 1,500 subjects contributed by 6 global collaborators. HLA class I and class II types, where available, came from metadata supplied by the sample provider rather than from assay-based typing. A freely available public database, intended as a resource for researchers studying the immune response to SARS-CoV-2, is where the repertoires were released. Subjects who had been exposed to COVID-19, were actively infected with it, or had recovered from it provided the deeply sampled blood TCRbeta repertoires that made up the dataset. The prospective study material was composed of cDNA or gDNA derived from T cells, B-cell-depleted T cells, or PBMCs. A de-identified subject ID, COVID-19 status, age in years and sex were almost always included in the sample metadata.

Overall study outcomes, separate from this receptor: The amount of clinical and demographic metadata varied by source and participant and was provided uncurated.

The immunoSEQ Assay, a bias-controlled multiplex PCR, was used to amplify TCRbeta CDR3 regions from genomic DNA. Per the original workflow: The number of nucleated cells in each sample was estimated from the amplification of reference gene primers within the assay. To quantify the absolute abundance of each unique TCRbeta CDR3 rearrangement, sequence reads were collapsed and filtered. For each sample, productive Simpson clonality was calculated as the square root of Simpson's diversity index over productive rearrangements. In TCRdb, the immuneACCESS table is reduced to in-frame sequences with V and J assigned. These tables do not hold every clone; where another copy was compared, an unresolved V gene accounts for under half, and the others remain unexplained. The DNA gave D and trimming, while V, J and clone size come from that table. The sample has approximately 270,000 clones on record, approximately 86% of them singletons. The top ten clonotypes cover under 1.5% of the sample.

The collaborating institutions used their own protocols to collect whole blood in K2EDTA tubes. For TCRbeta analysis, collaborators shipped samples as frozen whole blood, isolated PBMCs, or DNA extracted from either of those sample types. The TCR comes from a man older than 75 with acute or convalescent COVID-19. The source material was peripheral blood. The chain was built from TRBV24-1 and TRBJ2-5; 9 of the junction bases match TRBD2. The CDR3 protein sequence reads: CATSDRGGRAQETQYF. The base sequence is TGTGCCACCAGTGATCGAGGCGGGAGGGCCCAAGAGACCCAGTACTTC.